This is a list of T cell receptor beta chains from one sample in a study of blood T cell repertoires in COVID-19. Profiled with immunoSEQ multiplex PCR; TCRdb holds only in-frame clones, not every one. The sample yields about 310,000 clones, roughly nine tenths seen once. What was sequenced was PBMCs or T cells enriched from blood (not recorded which). Receptor source: a man between 60 and 75 years old who had recovered from COVID-19. The CDR3 runs from the conserved cysteine through the conserved F or W. D genes are given only for firm matches. Clone sizes are given selectively: once, few, many, or a class where the clone is expanded.

. . TRBJ1-2 TRBV3-1/TRBV3-2 TGTGCCAGCAGCCAATATGGTGAAGGGCGGGGCTATGGCTACACCTTC CASSQYGEGRGYGYTF
. . TRBJ2-1 TRBV19 TGTGCCAGTAGTATCGTTAGCGGACTCTACAATGAGCAGTTCTTC CASSIVSGLYNEQFF
. TRBD2 TRBJ2-5 TRBV19 TGTGCCAGTAGTACGGGACTAGCGACAGAGACCCAGTACTTC CASSTGLATETQYF
few TRBD1 TRBJ1-2 TRBV24-1 TGTGCCACCAGTGAGCCGGGACAGGGGGACTATGGCTACACCTTC CATSEPGQGDYGYTF
. . TRBJ1-5 TRBV7-2 TGTGCCAGCAGCTTAGAGCCGGCCGGGCAGCCCCAGCATTTT CASSLEPAGQPQHF
. . TRBJ2-6 TRBV7-3 TGTGCCAGCAGCAACGGTTTAATCTCTGGGGCCAACGTCCTGACTTTC CASSNGLISGANVLTF
. TRBD2 TRBJ2-2 TRBV7-2 TGTGCCAGCAGCCTCCACTCCGGGACTAGCGGGAGACATACCGGGGAGCTGTTTTTT CASSLHSGTSGRHTGELFF
once . TRBJ2-5 TRBV9 TGTGCCAGCAGCGTAGAACGAGGAGTCCAAGAGACCCAGTACTTC CASSVERGVQETQYF
. . TRBJ1-3 TRBV28 TGTGCCAGCAGTTCTCCGGGAGCTCTCCCACCTGGAAACACCATATATTTT CASSSPGALPPGNTIYF
. TRBD1 TRBJ2-1 TRBV7-3 TGTGCCAGCAGCGCCCCGGGACAGGGGGCGGACAATGAGCAGTTCTTC CASSAPGQGADNEQFF
. . TRBJ1-4 TRBV19 TGTGCCAGTAGTAACACAGGCCCTGGAAATGAAAAACTGTTTTTT CASSNTGPGNEKLFF
. TRBD2 TRBJ2-1 TRBV19 TGTGCCAGTAGTCAGAGACTAGCGGGAGAATCCTACAATGAGCAGTTCTTC CASSQRLAGESYNEQFF
. . TRBJ1-6 TRBV28 TGTGCCAGCAGTTTAGTGGTCTCGGGTTCACCCCTCCACTTT CASSLVVSGSPLHF
. TRBD2 TRBJ2-7 TRBV7-9 TGTGCCAGCAGCCCCAAAACCGGGACTAGCGTATACGAGCAGTACTTC CASSPKTGTSVYEQYF
. TRBD1 TRBJ2-3 TRBV29-1 TGCAGCGTTCCGGGACAGGCCCGTAGGGAGCAGTATTTT CSVPGQARREQYF
. TRBD2 TRBJ2-5 TRBV5-1 TGCGCCAGCGCTATCCGACTAGCGGGGAGCGGGGAGACCCAGTACTTC CASAIRLAGSGETQYF
. TRBD2 TRBJ2-7 TRBV6-5 TGTGCCAGCAGGACAGGACTAGCGGACTACGAGCAGTACTTC CASRTGLADYEQYF
. . TRBJ1-1 TRBV3-1/TRBV3-2 TGTGCCAGCAGCCACACGGGGAATGAAGCTTTCTTT CASSHTGNEAFF
. TRBD2 TRBJ2-1 TRBV5-4 TGTGCCAGCAGCACCGGGACTAGTGAACTCTATGAGCAGTTCTTC CASSTGTSELYEQFF
. TRBD2 TRBJ2-3 TRBV5-1 TGCGCCAGCAGGCAACTAGCGAACACAGATACGCAGTATTTT CASRQLANTDTQYF
. TRBD2 TRBJ2-2 TRBV5-1 TGCGCCAGCAGCTTACCGGGACTAGGGACCGGGGAGCTGTTTTTT CASSLPGLGTGELFF
. . TRBJ1-1 TRBV7-2 TGTGCCAGCAGCCGGGGGTTCTTGATCCCTGAAGCTTTCTTT CASSRGFLIPEAFF
. TRBD2 TRBJ2-1 TRBV5-1 TGCGCCAGCAGCATAGGGACTAGTGGGAATGAGCAGTTCTTC CASSIGTSGNEQFF
. TRBD1 TRBJ1-6 TRBV3-1/TRBV3-2 TGTGCCAGCAGCCCCGGGACAGACTATTCACCCCTCCACTTT CASSPGTDYSPLHF
. TRBD2 TRBJ2-7 TRBV7-9 TGTGCCAGCAGCTTAGAACTAGCGGGTTCCTACGAGCAGTACTTC CASSLELAGSYEQYF
. . TRBJ2-1 TRBV3-1/TRBV3-2 TGTGCCAGCAGCCAAGGGCTAGCGTGGAGTGAGCAGTTCTTC CASSQGLAWSEQFF
. . TRBJ1-3 TRBV7-2 TGTGCCAGCAGCTTAGGATCGGGACTGCTGCGAAACACCATATATTTT CASSLGSGLLRNTIYF
. TRBD1 TRBJ2-7 TRBV19 TGTGCCAGTAGTATAAGACAGGGACCAACACTCTCCTACGAGCAGTACTTC CASSIRQGPTLSYEQYF